This T cell receptor (beta chain) was sequenced for a study of naive and memory T cell subsets. Points from the study as a whole: Naive repertoires, especially CD8, held a few larger clonotypes, possibly memory cells re-expressing CD45RA. Over 85% of naive TCR sequences appeared only once, unlike memory subsets.

Concerning this clonotype itself: Its antigen remains unidentified.

After the first PCR, alpha and beta chain libraries were processed separately. Both TRBC1 and TRBC2 were covered by a beta constant-region primer of two equimolar oligonucleotides. Ligated cDNA was amplified by four rounds of PCR with nested alpha and beta constant-region primers and SP2. TCRdb called the UMI-ligation and nested PCR reads again in MiXCR, with one record for every CDR3 protein. This repertoire shows approximately 100,000 distinct CDR3 sequences, more than 12% found once; its top ten account for approximately 3%. V gave up 6 bases and J gave up 0 bases, with 11 bases separating them. In germline, CDR1 is MDHEN, CDR2 SYDVKM. The CDR3 length is 14 residues.

The J gene is TRBJ2-5, the V gene TRBV28; TRBD2 might be the D (5 bases). The TCR originated in a human donor in good health. Specimen: naive CD8+ T cells from blood. The CDR3 reads CASSPPGDQETQYF. In nucleotides, the CDR3 is TGTGCCAGCAGCCCCCCCGGGGACCAAGAGACCCAGTACTTC.